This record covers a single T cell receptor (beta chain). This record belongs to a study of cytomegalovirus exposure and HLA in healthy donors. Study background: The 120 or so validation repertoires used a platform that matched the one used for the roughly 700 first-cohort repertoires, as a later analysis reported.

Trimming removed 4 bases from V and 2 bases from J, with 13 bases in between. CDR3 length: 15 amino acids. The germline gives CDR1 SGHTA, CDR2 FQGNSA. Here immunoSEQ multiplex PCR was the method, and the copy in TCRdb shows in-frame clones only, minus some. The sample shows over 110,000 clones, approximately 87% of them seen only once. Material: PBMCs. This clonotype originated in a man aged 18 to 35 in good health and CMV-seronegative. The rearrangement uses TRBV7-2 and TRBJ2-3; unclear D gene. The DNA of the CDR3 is TGTGCCAGCAGCTCAGCCCTACAGACCACAGATACGCAGTATTTT. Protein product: CASSSALQTTDTQYF.